The 6 T cell receptor beta chains given below trace back to one sample, sequenced in a study of cytomegalovirus exposure and HLA in healthy donors. Clones were read by immunoSEQ multiplex PCR, and TCRdb kept only the in-frame ones, dropping some. Among roughly 120,000 clones, about nine tenths were seen once, and the ten largest hold about 4%. The sequencing input was PBMCs. The receptors originated from a young man in good health and CMV-seropositive.

This clone was observed once. The chain couples TRBV5-1 to TRBJ1-3; unclear D gene. V was pared by 0 bases and J by 2 bases, with 15 bases between. Germline V gene lookup returns CDR1 SGHRS and CDR2 YFSETQ. This CDR3 contains 17 residues. In DNA form, the CDR3 reads TGCGCCAGCAGCTTGGCCGTCACTAAGACTCCTGGAAACACCATATATTTT. Residues: CASSLAVTKTPGNTIYF.

The chain joins TRBV28 to TRBJ2-3, with 12 bases identical to TRBD2. Germline CDR1 reads MDHEN; CDR2 reads SYDVKM. Losses at the gene ends were 6 bases for V and 12 bases for J; bases not matched to a gene: 13. This CDR3 has 15 amino acids. In DNA form, the CDR3 reads TGTGCCAGCAGCCCCCCGACTAGCGGGGGAGGCTTACAGTATTTT. Translating it yields CASSPPTSGGGLQYF.

The chain links TRBV9 to TRBJ2-6; D is possibly TRBD2 (5 bases). V gave up 0 bases and J gave up 0 bases, with 7 bases separating them. CDR1 is SGDLS, CDR2 YYNGEE, per germline. CDR3 length: 16 residues. The CDR3 coding sequence is TGTGCCAGCAGCGTAGCCGGAGGCTCTGGGGCCAACGTCCTGACTTTC. Translated, it gives CASSVAGGSGANVLTF.

This clone has a single count. The V and J genes are TRBV28 and TRBJ2-3; a weak D match, TRBD2 (7 bases). This CDR3 has 14 residues. The ends were cut back, 9 bases at V and 2 bases at J, with 15 bases in the middle. The germline V gene has CDR1 MDHEN and CDR2 SYDVKM. The CDR3 DNA is TGTGCCAGTGCGGGACGGGGGGCCACAGATACGCAGTATTTT. It is translated as CASAGRGATDTQYF. The whole variable domain, remainder taken from reference TRBV28 and TRBJ2-3, is DVKVTQSSRYLVKRTGEKVFLECVQDMDHENMFWYRQDPGLGLRLIYFSYDVKMKEKGDIPEGYSVSREKKERFSLILESASTNQTSMYLCASAGRGATDTQYFGPGTRLTVL.

This clone was seen only a few times. The chain has TRBV19 and TRBJ1-6; no clear D. This CDR3 comprises 15 residues. Trimming cost V 3 bases and J 8 bases, with 14 bases left between them. Germline-derived CDR1 and CDR2 are LNHDA and SQIVND (reference sequence). The CDR3 protein is CASSIDDSGHSPLHF. For the CDR3, the DNA is TGTGCCAGTAGTATTGACGACTCGGGTCATTCACCCCTCCACTTT.

The chain has TRBV9 and TRBJ2-1; D remains ambiguous. Germline V gene lookup returns CDR1 SGDLS and CDR2 YYNGEE. This CDR3 spans 13 amino acids. Trimming removed 0 bases from V and 7 bases from J, with 8 bases in between. CDR3: CASSVAGRNEQFF. CDR3 nucleotide sequence: TGTGCCAGCAGCGTAGCTGGCCGAAATGAGCAGTTCTTC.